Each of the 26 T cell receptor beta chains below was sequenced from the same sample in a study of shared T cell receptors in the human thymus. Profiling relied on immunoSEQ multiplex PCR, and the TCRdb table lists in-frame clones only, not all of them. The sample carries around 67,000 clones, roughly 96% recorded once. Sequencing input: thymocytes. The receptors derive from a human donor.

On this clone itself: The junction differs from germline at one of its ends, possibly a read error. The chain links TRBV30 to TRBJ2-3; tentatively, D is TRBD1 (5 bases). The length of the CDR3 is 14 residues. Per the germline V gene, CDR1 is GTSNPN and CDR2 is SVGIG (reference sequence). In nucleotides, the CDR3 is TGTGCCTGGAGGAGGTGGGGCGGCACAGGTACGCAGTATTTT. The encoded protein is CAWRRWGGTGTQYF.

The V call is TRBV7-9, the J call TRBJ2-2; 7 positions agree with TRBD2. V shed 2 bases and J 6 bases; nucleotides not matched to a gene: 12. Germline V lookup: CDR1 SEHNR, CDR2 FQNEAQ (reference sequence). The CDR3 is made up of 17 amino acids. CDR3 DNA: TGTGCCAGCAGCTTAAGACTCGCGGGGGTGAGGGCCGGGGAGCTGTTTTTT. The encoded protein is CASSLRLAGVRAGELFF.

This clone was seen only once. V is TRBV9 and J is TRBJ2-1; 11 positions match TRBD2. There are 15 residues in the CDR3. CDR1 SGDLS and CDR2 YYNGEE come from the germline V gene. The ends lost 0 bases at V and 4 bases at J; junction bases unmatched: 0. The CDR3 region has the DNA TGTGCCAGCAGCGTAGGGACTAGCGGGTACAATGAGCAGTTCTTC. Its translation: CASSVGTSGYNEQFF.

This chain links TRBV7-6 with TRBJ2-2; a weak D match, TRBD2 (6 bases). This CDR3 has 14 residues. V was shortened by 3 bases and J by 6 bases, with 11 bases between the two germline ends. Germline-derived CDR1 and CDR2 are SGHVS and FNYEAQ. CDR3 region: CASSLGREAGELFF. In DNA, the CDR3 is TGTGCCAGCAGCTTGGGCAGGGAGGCCGGGGAGCTGTTTTTT. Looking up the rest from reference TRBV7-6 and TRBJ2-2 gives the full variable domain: GAGVSQSPRYKVTKRGQDVALRCDPISGHVSLYWYRQALGQGPEFLTYFNYEAQQDKSGLPNDRFSAERPEGSISTLTIQRTEQRDSAMYRCASSLGREAGELFFGEGSRLTVL.

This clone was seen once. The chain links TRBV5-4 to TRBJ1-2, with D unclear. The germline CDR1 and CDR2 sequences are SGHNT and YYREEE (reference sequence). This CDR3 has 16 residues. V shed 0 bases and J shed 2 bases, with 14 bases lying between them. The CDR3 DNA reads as TGTGCCAGCAGCTTGGCCCTTGAACCCTGGAACTATGGCTACACCTTC. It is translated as CASSLALEPWNYGYTF.

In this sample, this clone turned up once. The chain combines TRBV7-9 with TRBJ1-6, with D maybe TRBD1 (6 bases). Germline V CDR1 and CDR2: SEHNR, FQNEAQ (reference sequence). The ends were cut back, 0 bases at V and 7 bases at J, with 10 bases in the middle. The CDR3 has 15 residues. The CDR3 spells CASSLAGGGNSPLHF. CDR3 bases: TGTGCCAGCAGCTTAGCGGGGGGCGGAAATTCACCCCTCCACTTT.

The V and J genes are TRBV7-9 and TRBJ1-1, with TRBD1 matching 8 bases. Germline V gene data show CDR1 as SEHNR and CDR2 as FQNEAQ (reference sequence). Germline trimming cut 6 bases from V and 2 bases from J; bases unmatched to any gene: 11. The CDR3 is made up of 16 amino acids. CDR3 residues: CASSHNRDRRNTEAFF. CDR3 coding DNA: TGTGCCAGCAGTCATAACCGGGACAGGAGAAACACTGAAGCTTTCTTT.

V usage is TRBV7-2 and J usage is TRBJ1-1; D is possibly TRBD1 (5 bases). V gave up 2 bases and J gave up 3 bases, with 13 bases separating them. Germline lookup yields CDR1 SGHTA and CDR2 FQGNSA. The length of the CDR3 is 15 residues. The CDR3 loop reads CASSLLRGLDTEAFF. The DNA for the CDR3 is TGTGCCAGCAGCTTATTAAGGGGTTTAGACACTGAAGCTTTCTTT.

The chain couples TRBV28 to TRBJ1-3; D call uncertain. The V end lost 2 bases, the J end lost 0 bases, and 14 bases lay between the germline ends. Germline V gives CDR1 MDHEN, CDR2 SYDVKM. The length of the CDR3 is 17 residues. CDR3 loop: CASSLLPEMNSGNTIYF. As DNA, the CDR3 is TGTGCCAGCAGTTTACTTCCCGAGATGAACTCTGGAAACACCATATATTTT.

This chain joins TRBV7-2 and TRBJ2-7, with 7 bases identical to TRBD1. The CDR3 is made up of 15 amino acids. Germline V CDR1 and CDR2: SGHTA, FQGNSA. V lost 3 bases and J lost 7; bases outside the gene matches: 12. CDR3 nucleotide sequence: TGTGCCAGCAGCTTCTCGGGACAGCCTCGGTTGGAGCAGTACTTC. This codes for CASSFSGQPRLEQYF.

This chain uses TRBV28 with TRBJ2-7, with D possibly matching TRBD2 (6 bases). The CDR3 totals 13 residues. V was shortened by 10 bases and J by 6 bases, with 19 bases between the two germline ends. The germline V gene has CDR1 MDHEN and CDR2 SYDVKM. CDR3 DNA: TGTGCCACCGGGCGTCGTGGGGGACTCGAGCAGTACTTC. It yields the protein CATGRRGGLEQYF.

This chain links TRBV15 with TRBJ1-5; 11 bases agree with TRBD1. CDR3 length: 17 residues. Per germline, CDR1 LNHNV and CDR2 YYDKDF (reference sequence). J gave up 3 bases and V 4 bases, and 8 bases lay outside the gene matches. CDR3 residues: CATSNRTGGASNQPQHF. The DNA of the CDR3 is TGTGCCACCAGCAACCGGACAGGGGGCGCTTCCAATCAGCCCCAGCATTTT.

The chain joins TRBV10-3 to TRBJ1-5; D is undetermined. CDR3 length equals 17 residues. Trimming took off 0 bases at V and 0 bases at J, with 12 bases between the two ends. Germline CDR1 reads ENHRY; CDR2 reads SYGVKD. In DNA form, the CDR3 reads TGTGCCATCAGTGAGTCCAGAAAGGGCGATAGCAATCAGCCCCAGCATTTT. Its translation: CAISESRKGDSNQPQHF.

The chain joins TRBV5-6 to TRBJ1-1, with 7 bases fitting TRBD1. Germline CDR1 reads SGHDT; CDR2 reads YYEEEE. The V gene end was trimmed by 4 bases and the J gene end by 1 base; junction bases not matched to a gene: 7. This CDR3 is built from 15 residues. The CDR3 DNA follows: TGTGCCAGCAGCGGGGAGGGGGCGGGGAACACTGAAGCTTTCTTT. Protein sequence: CASSGEGAGNTEAFF.

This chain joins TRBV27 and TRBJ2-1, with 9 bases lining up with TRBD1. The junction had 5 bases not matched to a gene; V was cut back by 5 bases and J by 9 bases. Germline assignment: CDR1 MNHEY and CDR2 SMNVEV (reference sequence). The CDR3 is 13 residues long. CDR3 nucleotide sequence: TGTGCCAGCAGTGCAAAACAGGGGGCTGAGCAGTTCTTC. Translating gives CASSAKQGAEQFF.

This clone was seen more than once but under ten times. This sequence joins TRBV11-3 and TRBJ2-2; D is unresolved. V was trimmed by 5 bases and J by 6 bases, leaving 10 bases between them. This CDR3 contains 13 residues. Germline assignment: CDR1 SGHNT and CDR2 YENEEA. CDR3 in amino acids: CASSPSLAGELFF. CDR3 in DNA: TGTGCCAGCAGCCCCAGTTTAGCCGGGGAGCTGTTTTTT.

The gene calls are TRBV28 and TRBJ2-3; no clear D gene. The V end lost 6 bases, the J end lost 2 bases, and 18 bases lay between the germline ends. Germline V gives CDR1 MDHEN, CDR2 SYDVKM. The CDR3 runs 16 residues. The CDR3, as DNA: TGTGCCAGCAGGGGCCCAGATGAAGGTCTCACAGATACGCAGTATTTT. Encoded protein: CASRGPDEGLTDTQYF.

The CDR3 is CASSKPGLVKRTQYF. The CDR3 DNA reads as TGTGCCAGCAGTAAACCGGGACTAGTGAAACGGACCCAGTACTTC. The chain recombines TRBV7-2 with TRBJ2-5, with 8 bases aligning to TRBD2. Germline CDR1 is SGHTA and CDR2 is FQGNSA. After removal of 6 bases from V and 7 bases from J, the junction contained 13 bases not matched to a gene. The CDR3 spans 15 residues.

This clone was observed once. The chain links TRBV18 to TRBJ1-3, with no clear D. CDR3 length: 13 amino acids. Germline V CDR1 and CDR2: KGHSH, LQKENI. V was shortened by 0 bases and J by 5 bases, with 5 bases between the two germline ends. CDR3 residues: CASSPPPRNTIYF. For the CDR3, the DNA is TGTGCCAGCTCACCACCCCCAAGAAACACCATATATTTT.

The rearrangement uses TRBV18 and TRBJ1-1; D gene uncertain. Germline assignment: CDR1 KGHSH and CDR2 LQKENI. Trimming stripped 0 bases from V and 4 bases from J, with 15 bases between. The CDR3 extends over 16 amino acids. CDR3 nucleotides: TGTGCCAGCTCACCACCGGGGTTAAGTAGGAGCACTGAAGCTTTCTTT. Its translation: CASSPPGLSRSTEAFF. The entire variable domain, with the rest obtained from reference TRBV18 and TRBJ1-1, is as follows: NAGVMQNPRHLVRRRGQEARLRCSPMKGHSHVYWYRQLPEEGLKFMVYLQKENIIDESGMPKERFSAEFPKEGPSILRIQQVVRGDSAAYFCASSPPGLSRSTEAFFGQGTRLTVV.

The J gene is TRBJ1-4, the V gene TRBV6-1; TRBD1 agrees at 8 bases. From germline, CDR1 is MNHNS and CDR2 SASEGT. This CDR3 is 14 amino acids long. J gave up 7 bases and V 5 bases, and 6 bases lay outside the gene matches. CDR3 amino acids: CASSTGTGCEKLFF. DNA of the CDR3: TGTGCCAGCAGTACCGGGACAGGATGTGAAAAACTGTTTTTT.

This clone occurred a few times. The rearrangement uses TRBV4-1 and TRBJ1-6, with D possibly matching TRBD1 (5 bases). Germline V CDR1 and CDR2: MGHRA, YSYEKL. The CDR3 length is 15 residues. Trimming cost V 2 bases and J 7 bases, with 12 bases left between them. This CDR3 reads CASSQREGYNSPLHF. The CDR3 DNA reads TGCGCCAGCAGCCAAAGAGAGGGGTACAATTCACCCCTCCACTTT.

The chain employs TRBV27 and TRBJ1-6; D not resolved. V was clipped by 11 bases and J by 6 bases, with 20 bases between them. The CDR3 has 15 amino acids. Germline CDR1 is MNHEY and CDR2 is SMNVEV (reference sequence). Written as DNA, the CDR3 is TGTGCCGCAACCCAGGACCCACTGGGTAATTCACCCCTCCACTTT. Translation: CAATQDPLGNSPLHF.

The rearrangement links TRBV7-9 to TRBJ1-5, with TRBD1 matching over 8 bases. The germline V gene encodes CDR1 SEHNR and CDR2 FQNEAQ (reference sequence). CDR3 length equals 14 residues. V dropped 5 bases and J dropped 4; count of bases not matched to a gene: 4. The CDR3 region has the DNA TGTGCCAGCAGCCAGGGACAGGAGAATCAGCCCCAGCATTTT. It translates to CASSQGQENQPQHF.

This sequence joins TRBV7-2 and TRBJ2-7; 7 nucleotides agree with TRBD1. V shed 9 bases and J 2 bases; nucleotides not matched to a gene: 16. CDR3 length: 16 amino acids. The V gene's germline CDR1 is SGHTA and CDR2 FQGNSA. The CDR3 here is CASTPLVQGSTYEQYF. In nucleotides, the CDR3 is TGTGCCAGTACCCCCCTCGTACAGGGGTCCACCTACGAGCAGTACTTC.

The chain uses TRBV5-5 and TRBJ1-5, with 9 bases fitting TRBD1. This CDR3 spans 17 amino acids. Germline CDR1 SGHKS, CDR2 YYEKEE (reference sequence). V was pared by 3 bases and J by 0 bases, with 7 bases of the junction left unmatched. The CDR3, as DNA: TGTGCCAGCAGCTCAACCCACAGGGGGCTTAGCAATCAGCCCCAGCATTTT. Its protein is CASSSTHRGLSNQPQHF.